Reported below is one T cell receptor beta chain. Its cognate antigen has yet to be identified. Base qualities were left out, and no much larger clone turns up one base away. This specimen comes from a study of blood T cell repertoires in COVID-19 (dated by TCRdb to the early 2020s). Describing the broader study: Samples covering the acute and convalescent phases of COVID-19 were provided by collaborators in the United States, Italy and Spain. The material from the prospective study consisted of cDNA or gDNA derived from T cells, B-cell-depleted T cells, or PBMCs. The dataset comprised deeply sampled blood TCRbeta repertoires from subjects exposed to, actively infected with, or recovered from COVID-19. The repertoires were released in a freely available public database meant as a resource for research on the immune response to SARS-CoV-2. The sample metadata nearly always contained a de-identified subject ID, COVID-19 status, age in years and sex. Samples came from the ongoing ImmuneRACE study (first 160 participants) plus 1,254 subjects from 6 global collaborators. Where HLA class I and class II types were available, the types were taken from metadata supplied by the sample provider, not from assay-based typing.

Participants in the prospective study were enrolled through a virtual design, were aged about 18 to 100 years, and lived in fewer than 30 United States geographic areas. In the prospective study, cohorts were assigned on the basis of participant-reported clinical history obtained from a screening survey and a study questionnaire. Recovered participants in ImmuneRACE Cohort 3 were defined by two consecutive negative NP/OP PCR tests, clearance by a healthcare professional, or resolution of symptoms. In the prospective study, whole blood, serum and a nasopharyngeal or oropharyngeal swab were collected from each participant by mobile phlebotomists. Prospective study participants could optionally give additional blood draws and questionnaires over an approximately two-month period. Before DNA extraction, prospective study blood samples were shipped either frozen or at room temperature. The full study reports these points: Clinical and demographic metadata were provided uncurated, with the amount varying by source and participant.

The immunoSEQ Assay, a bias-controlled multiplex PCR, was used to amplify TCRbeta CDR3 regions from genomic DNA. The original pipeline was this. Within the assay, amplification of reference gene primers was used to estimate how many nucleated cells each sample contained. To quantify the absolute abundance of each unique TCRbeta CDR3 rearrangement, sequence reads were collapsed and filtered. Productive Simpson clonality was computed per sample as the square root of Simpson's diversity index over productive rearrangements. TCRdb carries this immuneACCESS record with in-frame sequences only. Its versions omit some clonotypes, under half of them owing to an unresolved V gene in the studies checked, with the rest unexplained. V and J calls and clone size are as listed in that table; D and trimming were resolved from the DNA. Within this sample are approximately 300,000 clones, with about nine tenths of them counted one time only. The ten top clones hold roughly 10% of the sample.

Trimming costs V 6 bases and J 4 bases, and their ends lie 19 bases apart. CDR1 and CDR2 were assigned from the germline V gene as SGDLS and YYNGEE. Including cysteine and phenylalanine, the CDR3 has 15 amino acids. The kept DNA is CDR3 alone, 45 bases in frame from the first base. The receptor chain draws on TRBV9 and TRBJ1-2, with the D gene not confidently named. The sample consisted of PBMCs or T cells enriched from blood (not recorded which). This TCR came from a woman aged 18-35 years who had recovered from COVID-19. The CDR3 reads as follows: CASTRDTAGSYGYTF. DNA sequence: TGTGCCAGCACAAGAGATACCGCAGGTTCCTATGGCTACACCTTC.